A selection of T cell receptor beta chains follows, all from one sample in a study of T-cell reconstitution after alpha-beta-depleted transplantation in children. From the PCR reads, TCRdb called clonotypes with MiXCR, one entry per CDR3 protein. Among fewer than 1 million distinct CDR3 sequences listed, about 15% were seen once. Sequenced here: PBMCs, mostly from graft donor cells, sampled 360 days after TCRalphabeta/CD19-depleted stem cell transplant. The receptor source for this set is a male patient between 5 and 17 years old who had a stem cell transplant for acute lymphoblastic leukemia, so the T cells may come from the graft donor. Both conserved end residues are part of each CDR3. A D gene is named only where the DNA matches it firmly. Only some rows state a clone size, as once, few, many or a class for expanded clones.

V gene: TRBV30; D gene: NA; clone size: few; J gene: TRBJ2-5; CDR3 length: 13; CDR3 protein: CAWSFSAGETQYF; CDR3 DNA: TGTGCCTGGAGTTTCTCCGCCGGCGAGACCCAGTACTTC
V gene: TRBV4-2; D gene: NA; clone size: few; J gene: TRBJ1-5; CDR3 length: 17; CDR3 protein: CASSQELGRDGNQPQHF; CDR3 DNA: TGTGCCAGCAGCCAAGAGCTCGGCAGGGATGGCAATCAGCCCCAGCATTTT
V gene: TRBV7-9; D gene: NA; clone size: NA; J gene: TRBJ2-5; CDR3 length: 13; CDR3 protein: CASSSGTGETQYF; CDR3 DNA: TGTGCCAGCAGCTCGGGAACCGGGGAGACCCAGTACTTC
V gene: TRBV4-1; D gene: NA; clone size: few; J gene: TRBJ2-4; CDR3 length: 14; CDR3 protein: CASSLRQEKNIQYF; CDR3 DNA: TGCGCCAGCAGTCTAAGACAGGAGAAAAACATTCAGTACTTC
V gene: TRBV29-1; D gene: NA; clone size: many; J gene: TRBJ2-1; CDR3 length: 13; CDR3 protein: CRIAIQGYNEQFF; CDR3 DNA: TGCAGGATCGCGATTCAGGGATACAATGAGCAGTTCTTC
V gene: TRBV5-1; D gene: NA; clone size: few; J gene: TRBJ1-3; CDR3 length: 14; CDR3 protein: CASSKGISGNTIYF; CDR3 DNA: TGCGCCAGCTCTAAAGGTATCTCTGGAAACACCATATATTTT
V gene: TRBV7-3; D gene: NA; clone size: many; J gene: TRBJ2-2; CDR3 length: 13; CDR3 protein: CASSPMNTGELFF; CDR3 DNA: TGTGCCAGCAGCCCTATGAACACCGGGGAGCTGTTTTTT
V gene: TRBV5-1; D gene: TRBD1; clone size: NA; J gene: TRBJ2-7; CDR3 length: 14; CDR3 protein: CASSFGQVRDEQYF; CDR3 DNA: TGCGCCAGCAGCTTTGGACAGGTTCGGGACGAGCAGTACTTC
V gene: TRBV7-5; D gene: NA; clone size: few; J gene: TRBJ2-1; CDR3 length: 14; CDR3 protein: CISVPEAGSWEQFF; CDR3 DNA: NA
V gene: TRBV12-3/TRBV12-4; D gene: TRBD1; clone size: NA; J gene: TRBJ1-6; CDR3 length: 17; CDR3 protein: CASRSDRGRGGNSPLHF; CDR3 DNA: TGTGCCAGCAGGTCGGACAGGGGGCGCGGTGGAAATTCACCCCTCCACTTT
V gene: TRBV9; D gene: NA; clone size: NA; J gene: TRBJ2-3; CDR3 length: 15; CDR3 protein: CASSAGAGLTDTQYF; CDR3 DNA: TGTGCCAGCAGCGCCGGAGCGGGCCTCACAGATACGCAGTATTTT
V gene: TRBV9; D gene: NA; clone size: NA; J gene: TRBJ1-6; CDR3 length: 13; CDR3 protein: CASSVATRTPLHF; CDR3 DNA: TGTGCCAGCAGCGTAGCTACGCGTACACCCCTCCACTTT
V gene: TRBV29-1; D gene: TRBD1; clone size: few; J gene: TRBJ2-7; CDR3 length: 14; CDR3 protein: CSVESRGQIYEQYF; CDR3 DNA: TGCAGCGTTGAATCACGGGGACAGATATACGAGCAGTACTTC
V gene: TRBV14; D gene: TRBD2; clone size: NA; J gene: TRBJ2-7; CDR3 length: 21; CDR3 protein: CASSQDPGFAGGSASSYEQYF; CDR3 DNA: TGTGCCAGCAGCCAAGATCCAGGGTTTGCGGGAGGGTCCGCGAGCTCCTACGAGCAGTACTTC
V gene: TRBV5-1; D gene: NA; clone size: NA; J gene: TRBJ1-2; CDR3 length: 15; CDR3 protein: CASSLGFGKSHGYTF; CDR3 DNA: TGCGCCAGCAGCTTGGGGTTTGGGAAATCTCACGGCTACACCTTC
V gene: TRBV4-1; D gene: TRBD1; clone size: NA; J gene: TRBJ2-7; CDR3 length: 15; CDR3 protein: CASSQDRGIAYEQYF; CDR3 DNA: TGCGCCAGCAGCCAAGACAGGGGGATAGCCTACGAGCAGTACTTC
V gene: TRBV5-5; D gene: NA; clone size: NA; J gene: TRBJ2-3; CDR3 length: 13; CDR3 protein: CASSLDGQTTQYF; CDR3 DNA: TGTGCCAGCAGCTTGGATGGACAGACTACGCAGTATTTT
V gene: TRBV6-4; D gene: NA; clone size: NA; J gene: TRBJ2-2; CDR3 length: 16; CDR3 protein: CASSLFRGAPTGELFF; CDR3 DNA: TGTGCCAGCAGCTTGTTTAGAGGAGCCCCCACCGGGGAGCTGTTTTTT
V gene: TRBV9; D gene: TRBD2; clone size: NA; J gene: TRBJ2-7; CDR3 length: 16; CDR3 protein: CASSMGLAGGPYEQYF; CDR3 DNA: TGTGCCAGCAGCATGGGACTAGCGGGAGGGCCATACGAGCAGTACTTC
V gene: TRBV7-6; D gene: TRBD1; clone size: NA; J gene: TRBJ2-7; CDR3 length: 14; CDR3 protein: CASSYRGRTYEQYF; CDR3 DNA: TGTGCCAGCAGCTACAGGGGGCGCACCTACGAGCAGTACTTC
V gene: TRBV3-1; D gene: TRBD2; clone size: few; J gene: TRBJ2-7; CDR3 length: 18; CDR3 protein: CASSQERARGSTRLEQYF; CDR3 DNA: TGTGCCAGCAGCCAAGAACGAGCTCGCGGGAGTACGAGGCTCGAGCAGTACTTC
V gene: TRBV12-3/TRBV12-4; D gene: NA; clone size: few; J gene: TRBJ1-1; CDR3 length: 14; CDR3 protein: CASSLGGRRTEAFF; CDR3 DNA: TGTGCCAGCAGTTTGGGGGGGCGCAGGACTGAAGCTTTCTTT
V gene: TRBV18; D gene: NA; clone size: few; J gene: TRBJ2-7; CDR3 length: 15; CDR3 protein: CASSPQKQGGDEQYF; CDR3 DNA: TGTGCCAGCTCACCCCAGAAACAGGGTGGCGACGAGCAGTACTTC
V gene: TRBV5-6; D gene: NA; clone size: few; J gene: TRBJ2-7; CDR3 length: 14; CDR3 protein: CASRSEGGSYEQYF; CDR3 DNA: TGTGCCAGCAGAAGTGAGGGGGGCTCCTACGAGCAGTACTTC
V gene: TRBV4-1; D gene: TRBD2; clone size: NA; J gene: TRBJ2-7; CDR3 length: 15; CDR3 protein: CASSPTSGRSNEQYF; CDR3 DNA: TGCGCCAGCAGCCCCACCAGCGGGAGGTCCAACGAGCAGTACTTC
V gene: TRBV2; D gene: NA; clone size: NA; J gene: TRBJ2-1; CDR3 length: 13; CDR3 protein: CASSEAERNEQFF; CDR3 DNA: TGTGCCAGCAGTGAAGCCGAGCGTAATGAGCAGTTCTTC
V gene: TRBV7-3; D gene: NA; clone size: NA; J gene: TRBJ1-3; CDR3 length: 14; CDR3 protein: CASSLQGTSDTIYF; CDR3 DNA: TGTGCCAGCAGCTTACAGGGGACGTCGGACACCATATATTTT
V gene: TRBV6-5; D gene: NA; clone size: NA; J gene: TRBJ2-1; CDR3 length: 14; CDR3 protein: CASSYSGVGNEQFF; CDR3 DNA: TGTGCCAGCAGTTACTCGGGGGTAGGAAATGAGCAGTTCTTC
V gene: TRBV11-1; D gene: TRBD2; clone size: NA; J gene: TRBJ2-1; CDR3 length: 17; CDR3 protein: CASSPRDGTSGNNEQFF; CDR3 DNA: TGTGCCAGCAGCCCCAGGGATGGGACTAGCGGGAACAATGAGCAGTTCTTC
V gene: TRBV7-8; D gene: TRBD2; clone size: NA; J gene: TRBJ2-1; CDR3 length: 20; CDR3 protein: CASSRSRGDSGRADYNEQFF; CDR3 DNA: TGTGCCAGCAGCCGCTCGAGGGGGGATAGCGGGAGGGCCGACTACAATGAGCAGTTCTTC
V gene: TRBV13; D gene: TRBD1; clone size: NA; J gene: TRBJ2-7; CDR3 length: 15; CDR3 protein: CASSFDRDPSYEQYF; CDR3 DNA: TGTGCCAGCAGCTTCGACAGGGACCCCTCCTACGAGCAGTACTTC
V gene: TRBV27; D gene: NA; clone size: few; J gene: TRBJ2-7; CDR3 length: 13; CDR3 protein: CASSYRDLYEQYF; CDR3 DNA: TGTGCCAGCAGTTACAGGGACCTTTACGAGCAGTACTTC
V gene: TRBV12-3/TRBV12-4; D gene: NA; clone size: many; J gene: TRBJ2-1; CDR3 length: 13; CDR3 protein: CASSFLGGNEQFF; CDR3 DNA: TGTGCCAGCAGTTTTTTAGGCGGGAATGAGCAGTTCTTC
V gene: TRBV4-1; D gene: NA; clone size: NA; J gene: TRBJ2-7; CDR3 length: 13; CDR3 protein: CASRLTSSHEQYF; CDR3 DNA: TGCGCCAGCAGGCTCACTAGTTCCCACGAGCAGTACTTC
V gene: TRBV24-1; D gene: TRBD1; clone size: NA; J gene: TRBJ2-1; CDR3 length: 14; CDR3 protein: CATRTGQGTNEQFF; CDR3 DNA: TGTGCCACCAGGACAGGACAGGGGACCAATGAGCAGTTCTTC